This T cell receptor (beta chain) is drawn from a study of cytomegalovirus exposure and HLA in healthy donors. The V end was cut by 5 bases, the J end by 1 base, with 13 bases between. The CDR3 spans 15 residues. The germline V gene has CDR1 SGHTA and CDR2 FQGNSA. In the PCR, 60 Vbeta and 13 Jbeta primers were used. Sequenced by immunoSEQ multiplex PCR; TCRdb stores in-frame clones only, minus some. The sample records some 150,000 clones, 70% being singletons. The rearrangement joins TRBV7-2 to TRBJ2-3; possibly TRBD1 for D (5 bases). The sample comprised PBMCs. The source is a woman aged 60 to 75 in good health and CMV-seropositive. CDR3 loop: CASSPRGAGTDTQYF. The CDR3 nucleotides read TGTGCCAGCAGCCCAAGGGGCGCGGGCACAGATACGCAGTATTTT.